Below are 8 T cell receptor beta chains sequenced from a single sample in a study of blood T cell repertoires in COVID-19. The table came from immunoSEQ multiplex PCR; TCRdb's copy has only in-frame clones and leaves some out. The data hold 200,000 to 250,000 clones, with approximately 90% observed a single time. What was sequenced was PBMCs or T cells enriched from blood (not recorded which). These receptors all stem from a man under 40 who had recovered from COVID-19.

The V gene is TRBV29-1, the J gene TRBJ1-4; D not certain. V dropped 6 bases and J dropped 3 bases, with 14 bases sitting between them. In germline, CDR1 is SQVTM, CDR2 ANQGSEA. This CDR3 has 14 residues. CDR3 amino acids: CSVSSRGPNEKLFF. Written as DNA, the CDR3 is TGCAGCGTCAGTTCCCGCGGGCCTAATGAAAAACTGTTTTTT.

This chain links TRBV5-1 with TRBJ2-7; no reliable D call. The ends were cut back, 0 bases at V and 0 bases at J, with 13 bases in the middle. This CDR3 has 16 residues. Germline CDR1 is SGHRS and CDR2 is YFSETQ. The CDR3 DNA is TGCGCCAGCAGCTTGGAGGTTGCGGCCCCCTCCTACGAGCAGTACTTC. Translating it yields CASSLEVAAPSYEQYF.

This chain uses TRBV9 with TRBJ2-2; TRBD2 aligns across 11 bases. The V gene end was trimmed by 4 bases and the J gene end by 7 bases; junction bases not matched to a gene: 9. CDR1 is SGDLS, CDR2 YYNGEE, per germline. The CDR3 sequence is 16 residues long. The CDR3 region has the DNA TGTGCCAGCAGCCGAATAGCGGGGGGGCCCGGCGGGGAGCTGTTTTTT. Translation gives CASSRIAGGPGGELFF.

This chain joins TRBV11-2 and TRBJ1-4; D unresolved. The CDR3 loop spans 16 amino acids. V was pared by 0 bases and J by 3 bases, with 11 bases between. Germline V gene sequence: CDR1 SGHAT, CDR2 FQNNGV. For the CDR3, the DNA is TGTGCCAGCAGCTTAGAGGCGGTCTTAGCTAATGAAAAACTGTTTTTT. This sequence encodes CASSLEAVLANEKLFF. Supplemented by reference TRBV11-2 and TRBJ1-4, the full variable domain reads EAGVAQSPRYKIIEKRQSVAFWCNPISGHATLYWYQQILGQGPKLLIQFQNNGVVDDSQLPKDRFSAERLKGVDSTLKIQPAKLEDSAVYLCASSLEAVLANEKLFFGSGTQLSVL.

The chain is built from TRBV3-1 (or the pseudogene TRBV3-2) and TRBJ1-2; TRBD1 might be the D (6 bases). CDR1 is LGHDT and CDR2 is YNNKEL in the germline V gene (reference sequence). Trimming removed 0 bases from V and 5 bases from J, with 16 bases in between. CDR3 length: 16 residues. CDR3 bases: TGTGCCAGCAGCCAAGACTTCAGGGGAAGGAGTTATGGCTACACCTTC. Its protein product is CASSQDFRGRSYGYTF.

The V call is TRBV9, the J call TRBJ2-7; D is possibly TRBD1 (5 bases). V lost 0 bases, J lost 3 bases, and 13 bases lay in between. The CDR3 length is 15 residues. Germline V gene data show CDR1 as SGDLS and CDR2 as YYNGEE. The CDR3 nucleotides are TGTGCCAGCAGCGTAGCAACGACAGAGATCTACGAGCAGTACTTC. Its translation: CASSVATTEIYEQYF.

The rearrangement joins TRBV4-1 to TRBJ2-5; a weak D match, TRBD1 (6 bases). Germline CDR1 and CDR2: MGHRA and YSYEKL. This CDR3 region has 13 residues. Trimming removed 1 base from V and 8 bases from J, with 11 bases in between. For the CDR3, the DNA is TGCGCCAGCAGCCAAGCGGCACAGGGCACCCAGTACTTC. This codes for CASSQAAQGTQYF.

V gene TRBV10-2 combines with J gene TRBJ1-4, with TRBD1 matching 8 bases. V dropped 3 bases and J dropped 0; count of bases not matched to a gene: 3. This CDR3 has 16 residues. The germline gives CDR1 WSHSY, CDR2 SAAADI. In nucleotides, the CDR3 is TGCGCCAGCAGTGACGGACAGGGTGCAACTAATGAAAAACTGTTTTTT. As protein: CASSDGQGATNEKLFF.